These 9 T cell receptor beta chains share one sample of origin, sequenced in a study of response to subunit inactivated influenza vaccine. TCRdb re-derived calls from the RT-PCR reads in MiXCR, one entry per CDR3 protein. Of approximately 500,000 distinct CDR3 sequences in the sample, 20% to 25% are singletons; the top ten hold 2.5% to 3.5%. This same sample was also part of a study on T cells expressing NK-cell markers. That work states: Production of TCR beta cDNA relied on 5'RACE template switching with UMIs.

Here the sequenced sample was CD4+ T cells sorted from PBMCs, taken 11 to 12 days after vaccination. The origin of the receptors is a man aged 50-60 years who received an inactivated influenza vaccine.

CDR3 sequence reads: CASSLGGTPENIQYF. CDR3 DNA sequence: TGTGCCAGCAGCTTAGGAGGGACCCCCGAAAACATTCAGTACTTC. The chain employs TRBV11-2 and TRBJ2-4; D may match TRBD1 or TRBD2 (5 bases each). CDR1 is SGHAT, CDR2 FQNNGV, per germline. This CDR3 is 15 amino acids long. V dropped 1 base and J dropped 5 bases, with 12 bases sitting between them.

This clonotype was seen a few times. The chain links TRBV24-1 to TRBJ1-2, with 8 bases matching TRBD1. There are 13 residues in the CDR3. The junction had 6 bases not matched to a gene; V was cut back by 5 bases and J by 8 bases. Germline CDR1 is KGHDR and CDR2 is SFDVKD. The CDR3 DNA follows: TGTGCCACCAGTGGAGGACAGGGTGCCGGCTACACCTTC. This sequence encodes CATSGGQGAGYTF.

This clonotype was seen a few times. The chain recombines TRBV20-1 with TRBJ2-5; 10 positions match TRBD2. V trimming: 0 bases; J trimming: 5 bases; junction bases outside the gene matches: 15. The CDR3 has 18 amino acids. Germline V CDR1 and CDR2: DFQATT, SNEGSKA (reference sequence). This CDR3 reads CSARDHALLAGVGETQYF. CDR3 in DNA: TGCAGTGCTAGAGATCATGCGCTTCTAGCGGGAGTCGGGGAGACCCAGTACTTC.

This chain connects TRBV5-1 to TRBJ2-3, with a possible D match to TRBD1 (6 bases). Between the trimmed V and J ends, which lost 3 bases and 2 bases, there was a span of 13 bases. CDR1 is SGHRS and CDR2 is YFSETQ in the germline V gene. The CDR3 covers 15 residues. As DNA, the CDR3 is TGCGCCAGCAGCTCCGGACAGACTCCCACAGATACGCAGTATTTT. Translating it yields CASSSGQTPTDTQYF.

This clonotype was recorded a few times. V is TRBV29-1 and J is TRBJ2-2, with a possible D match to TRBD2 (5 bases). CDR1 is SQVTM, CDR2 ANQGSEA, per germline. The CDR3 consists of 15 residues. The V and J ends lost 4 bases and 4 bases respectively, with 16 bases between them. The CDR3 DNA reads as TGCAGCGTTGTCCTGCCCGGACGGGGCACCGGGGAGCTGTTTTTT. This translates into CSVVLPGRGTGELFF.

The chain has TRBV20-1 and TRBJ1-2, with D possibly TRBD1 on 6 matching bases. CDR1 DFQATT and CDR2 SNEGSKA come from the germline V gene (reference sequence). The V end was cut by 6 bases, the J end by 8 bases, with 16 bases between. This CDR3 has 12 amino acids. The DNA for the CDR3 is TGCAGTGCCAGGACAGTTGGCGACGGCTACACCTTC. Translation gives CSARTVGDGYTF.

This clonotype was seen a handful of times. The gene calls are TRBV7-2 and TRBJ1-1; D not resolved. Germline loops: CDR1 SGHTA, CDR2 FQGNSA. The CDR3 has 14 amino acids. V gave up 9 bases and J gave up 2 bases, with 16 bases separating them. The CDR3 DNA follows: TGTGCCAGTCAGACTGATTCCTTAAACACTGAAGCTTTCTTT. Protein sequence: CASQTDSLNTEAFF. Full variable domain (outside the CDR3, taken from reference TRBV7-2 and TRBJ1-1): GAGVSQSPSNKVTEKGKDVELRCDPISGHTALYWYRQSLGQGLEFLIYFQGNSAPDKSGLPSDRFSAERTGGSVSTLTIQRTQQEDSAVYLCASQTDSLNTEAFFGQGTRLTVV.

Written as DNA, the CDR3 is TGTGCCAGCAGCGTCAGGGGAGGGAGGACTGAAGCTTTCTTT. This gives the protein CASSVRGGRTEAFF. The rearrangement joins TRBV7-8 to TRBJ1-1, with D possibly being TRBD1 (6 bases). Germline V gene lookup returns CDR1 SGHVS and CDR2 FQNEAQ. V shed 5 bases and J shed 5 bases, with 15 bases lying between them. CDR3 length: 14 residues.

Many counts were recorded for this clonotype. The chain carries TRBV3-1 and TRBJ1-4; possible D gene TRBD1, 5 bases. V was clipped by 8 bases and J by 13 bases, with 17 bases between them. Germline V gives CDR1 LGHDT, CDR2 YNNKEL (reference sequence). The CDR3 is 12 amino acids. CDR3 in amino acids: CASGGGRGTLFF. The DNA of the CDR3 is TGTGCCAGCGGCGGGGGTCGTGGGACACTGTTTTTT. The whole variable domain, filled in from reference TRBV3-1 and TRBJ1-4, reads DTAVSQTPKYLVTQMGNDKSIKCEQNLGHDTMYWYKQDSKKFLKIMFSYNNKELIINETVPNRFSPKSPDKAHLNLHINSLELGDSAVYFCASGGGRGTLFFGSGTQLSVL.